This paragraph reports one T cell receptor beta chain. The data derive from a study of blood T cell repertoires in COVID-19. Background on the study: Samples came from the United States, Italy and Spain, spanning acute and convalescent COVID-19. Sources were T cells, B-cell-depleted T cells, or PBMCs; the material itself was cDNA or gDNA.

TCRdb's copy holds only in-frame clones and misses some; the assay was immunoSEQ multiplex PCR. The repertoire holds tens of thousands of clones, with approximately 82% as singletons. Germline V gene lookup returns CDR1 MGHRA and CDR2 YSYEKL. Trimming shortened V by 0 bases and J by 5 bases, and 11 bases separated the two germline ends. This CDR3 comprises 15 residues. The sequence was collected from a woman aged 60-75 years with acute or convalescent COVID-19. Sequenced: peripheral blood. V is TRBV4-1 and J is TRBJ1-5; D remains unclear. The CDR3 reads CASSQDHGAYQPQHF. The CDR3 DNA is TGCGCCAGCAGCCAAGATCATGGAGCTTATCAGCCCCAGCATTTT.